These 6 T cell receptor beta chains were all obtained from the same sample, sequenced in a study of early stage breast cancer tumors (dated 2017 in TCRdb). The library was produced with the immunoSEQ multiplex PCR assay. The clones in this table, taken by TCRdb from immuneACCESS, are in-frame only. Not every clone is retained; where verified, under half of the shortfall comes from an unresolved V gene, and the cause of the rest is unknown. The sample table contains under 30,000 clones; only one count was recorded for 72% of them. Around 34% of the sample goes to the ten largest clones. Sequenced material: blood. The receptors were gathered from a person aged 45 to 59 with breast cancer.

This clone was seen once. This chain joins TRBV4-1 and TRBJ1-1; D uncertain. Per germline, CDR1 MGHRA and CDR2 YSYEKL. The CDR3 is made up of 15 amino acids. Between the trimmed V and J ends, which lost 0 bases and 0 bases, there was a span of 8 bases. The CDR3 region has the DNA TGCGCCAGCAGCCAAGATTCGGGGTTGAACACTGAAGCTTTCTTT. Its translation: CASSQDSGLNTEAFF.

This sequence joins TRBV19 and TRBJ2-1; TRBD1 matches 9 bases. Per germline, CDR1 LNHDA and CDR2 SQIVND (reference sequence). CDR3 length: 15 residues. J lost 1 base, V lost 7 bases, and 5 bases had no gene match. The CDR3 coding sequence is TGTGCCAGTACCGTACAGGGGGCGTCCTACAATGAGCAGTTCTTC. Translated, it gives CASTVQGASYNEQFF. The full variable domain, completed using reference TRBV19 and TRBJ2-1, is DGGITQSPKYLFRKEGQNVTLSCEQNLNHDAMYWYRQDPGQGLRLIYYSQIVNDFQKGDIAEGYSVSREKKESFPLTVTSAQKNPTAFYLCASTVQGASYNEQFFGPGTRLTVL.

This clone was counted once. V and J are TRBV6-6 and TRBJ2-4; TRBD2 is a possible D gene (6 bases). This CDR3 spans 12 amino acids. Germline CDR1 is MNHNY and CDR2 is SVGAGI (reference sequence). Trimming took off 8 bases at V and 7 bases at J, with 12 bases between the two ends. CDR3: CASGGSHNIQYF. The CDR3, as DNA: TGTGCCAGCGGGGGGAGTCATAACATTCAGTACTTC.

The rearrangement links TRBV29-1 to TRBJ1-1; 7 nucleotides line up with TRBD1. CDR1 is SQVTM, CDR2 ANQGSEA, per germline. The CDR3 totals 13 residues. CDR3 sequence (DNA): TGCTCGGGGACAGCGGCCCACCGGGCTGAAGCTTTCTTT. This codes for CSGTAAHRAEAFF.

V is TRBV30 and J is TRBJ1-1, with 8 bases matching TRBD1. Trimming at V came to 5 bases and at J to 6 bases, leaving 8 bases not matched to a gene. Per the germline V gene, CDR1 is GTSNPN and CDR2 is SVGIG (reference sequence). The CDR3 extends over 13 amino acids. The CDR3 DNA sequence: TGTGCCTGGGACCAGGGGGCTCTGGCTGAAGCTTTCTTT. It encodes CAWDQGALAEAFF.

This chain links TRBV19 with TRBJ1-5; TRBD1 matches at 9 bases. V shed 0 bases and J 9 bases; nucleotides not matched to a gene: 6. CDR3 length: 15 residues. The germline CDR1 and CDR2 sequences are LNHDA and SQIVND (reference sequence). The CDR3 here is CASSIDLDRGSPQHF. Written as DNA, the CDR3 is TGTGCCAGTAGTATAGATCTGGACAGGGGATCGCCCCAGCATTTT.